The clone carrying this TCR beta chain was detected many times. Unique molecular identifiers were attached to individual cDNA molecules during library preparation. Authors' data handling: Just over 95,000 TCRs per sample was the median, with a range of 23,224 to 690,600. TCRdb re-analysed the RACE reads in MiXCR, keeping a single row per CDR3 protein. The V and J calls here are based on TCRdb, not the publication. The sample holds around 130,000 distinct CDR3 sequences, more than 7.5% seen once. This sample stems from a study of human T cells and chemical hapten exposure. The CDR3 is 15 residues long. Germline CDR1 is DFQATT and CDR2 is SNEGSKA (reference sequence). Trimming cost V 6 bases and J 1 base, with 16 bases left between them. Time point in this sample: healthy volunteer bleed at 2 weeks. The template was total RNA from unfractionated whole blood.

The rearrangement links TRBV20-1 to TRBJ1-5; weak D call: TRBD1 (5 bases). Sequencing was carried out using whole blood. This TCR was recovered from a male donor in good health. Some clones in this sample may be carry-over from other donors' samples. CDR3 amino acids: CSATRGTDSNQPQHF. DNA of the CDR3: TGCAGTGCAACGAGGGGAACCGACAGCAATCAGCCCCAGCATTTT.